This entry concerns a single T cell receptor beta chain. Its antigen target is currently unknown. Nothing much larger sits one base from this clone, and base qualities are not available. The sample originates from a study of T-cell reconstitution after alpha-beta-depleted transplantation in children (TCRdb year 2016). About the investigation overall: Using TCR repertoire profiling, the study followed T-cell immune reconstitution in a quantitative way in children after TCRalphabeta/CD19-depleted allogeneic hematopoietic cell transplantation.

The method behind the library was PCR. The sample was run on an Illumina HiSeq 2500. To normalize quantification of the TCRbeta repertoire, the TCR libraries were built with molecular barcoding that relied on unique molecular identifiers. TCRdb cleaned the public reads at Q25 with fastp, built clones with MiXCR and kept in-frame beta chains. Identical CDR3 proteins give one entry, which carries the most common genes and DNA. Across this sample there are 450,000 to 600,000 distinct CDR3 sequences, with approximately 32% seen only once. 2% to 3% of the sample belongs to the ten largest clones. In the germline V gene (reference sequence), CDR1 corresponds to MNHEY and CDR2 to SMNVEV. From its cysteine to its phenylalanine, the CDR3 spans 14 amino acids. Only the CDR3 DNA stays, 42 bases, in frame from base 1. V is pared back by 3 bases and J by 3 bases, with 9 bases lying between the germline termini.

Source: PBMCs from the stem cell graft donor, taken from the stem cell graft. The clonotype originates from a human donor who donated a stem cell graft to a child with aplastic anemia. The rearranged chain carries TRBV27 and TRBJ1-5, with the identity of the D gene unclear. The DNA reads as follows: TGTGCCAGCAGTTTGCTCGGATTCAATCAGCCCCAGCATTTT. Translation gives CASSLLGFNQPQHF.